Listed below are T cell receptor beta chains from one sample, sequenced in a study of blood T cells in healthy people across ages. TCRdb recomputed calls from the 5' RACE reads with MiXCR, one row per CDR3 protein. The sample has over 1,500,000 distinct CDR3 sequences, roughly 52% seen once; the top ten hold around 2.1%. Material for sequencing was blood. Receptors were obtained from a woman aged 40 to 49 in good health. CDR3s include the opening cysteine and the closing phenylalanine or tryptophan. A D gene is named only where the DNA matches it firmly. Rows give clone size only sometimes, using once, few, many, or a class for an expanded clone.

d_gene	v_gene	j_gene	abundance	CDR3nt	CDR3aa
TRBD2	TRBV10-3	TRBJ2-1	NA	TGTGCCATCAGTGAATCGGGCGGGGGGGCGTACAATGAGCAGTTCTTC	CAISESGGGAYNEQFF
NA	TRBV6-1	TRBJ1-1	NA	TGTGCCAGCAGTGAAAGGGGAAGGACCACTGAAGCTTTCTTT	CASSERGRTTEAFF
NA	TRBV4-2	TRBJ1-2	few	TGTGCCAGCAGCCAAGGGTCTCTACAGGGTTTTTATGGCTACACCTTC	CASSQGSLQGFYGYTF
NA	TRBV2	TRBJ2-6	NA	TGTGCCAGCAGTGATTTTAGGGAGGCTGGGGCCAACGTCCTGACTTTC	CASSDFREAGANVLTF
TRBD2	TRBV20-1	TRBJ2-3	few	TGCAGGGGTGGGGCTAGCGGGCCAGATACGCAGTATTTT	CRGGASGPDTQYF
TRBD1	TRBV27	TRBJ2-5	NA	TGTGCCAGCAGTCGGGGGCTCGACAGGGGGCGCGGGGAGACCCAGTACTTC	CASSRGLDRGRGETQYF
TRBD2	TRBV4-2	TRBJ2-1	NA	TGTGCCAGCAGCCCACATGAGGCGGGGGGCACCTACAATGAGCAGTTCTTC	CASSPHEAGGTYNEQFF
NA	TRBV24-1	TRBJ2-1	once	TGTGCCACCAGTGAAGACGGAGTCTACAATGAGCAGTTCTTC	CATSEDGVYNEQFF
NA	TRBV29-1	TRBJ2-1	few	TGCAGCGTTGAAGGGACGTCACTGAGTGTGGCCTACAATGAGCAGTTCTTC	CSVEGTSLSVAYNEQFF
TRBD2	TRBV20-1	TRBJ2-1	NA	TGCAGTGCTCCCCATCCGGGACTAGCGGGGGGCCCCAATGAGCAGTTCTTC	CSAPHPGLAGGPNEQFF
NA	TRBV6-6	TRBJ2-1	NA	TGTGCCAGCACGGAAAAGGCCAATGAGCAGTTCTTC	CASTEKANEQFF
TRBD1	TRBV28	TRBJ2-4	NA	TGTGCCAGCAGCTTATCGGGACAGGGAAAAAACATTCAGTACTTC	CASSLSGQGKNIQYF
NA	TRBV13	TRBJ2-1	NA	TGTGCCAGCAGCTTAGGCCTCAGGGAGGAGCAGTTCTTC	CASSLGLREEQFF
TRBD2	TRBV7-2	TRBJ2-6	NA	TGTGCCAGCAGCTTAAGGTCAGGGAGGGATTCTGGGGCCAACGTCCTGACTTTC	CASSLRSGRDSGANVLTF
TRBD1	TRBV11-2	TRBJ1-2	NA	TGTGCCAGCAGCTTAGTAGGACAGGGGACAGGGGGGATCTATGGCTACACCTTC	CASSLVGQGTGGIYGYTF
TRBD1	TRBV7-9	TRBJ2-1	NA	TGTGCCAGCAGGCGGACAGGGGCGTCAGATGAGCAGTTCTTC	CASRRTGASDEQFF
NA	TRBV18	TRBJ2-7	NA	TGTGCCAGCTCCATCGGGTCCGAGCAGTACTTC	CASSIGSEQYF
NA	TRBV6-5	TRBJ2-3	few	TGTGCCAGCAGTTACTCGTCTGGCTCCGGGGGAAGCACAGATACGCAGTATTTT	CASSYSSGSGGSTDTQYF
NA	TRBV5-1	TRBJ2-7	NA	TGCGCCAGCAGCTTGAATATCTACAATGAGCAGTACTTC	CASSLNIYNEQYF
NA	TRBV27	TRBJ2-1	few	TGTGCCAGCAGGCTTACGATGGGGGGGCGGTACAATGAGCAGTTCTTC	CASRLTMGGRYNEQFF
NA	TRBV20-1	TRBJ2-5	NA	TGCAGTGCTAGTGGGTTCGGGGAGACCCAGTACTTC	CSASGFGETQYF
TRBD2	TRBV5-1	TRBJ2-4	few	TGCGCCAGCATGGACCAGCGGGGGTCCAAAAACATTCAGTACTTC	CASMDQRGSKNIQYF
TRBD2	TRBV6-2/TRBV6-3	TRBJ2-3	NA	TGTGCCAGCAGACGCCCAGGACTAGCGGGGCGCACAGATACGCAGTATTTT	CASRRPGLAGRTDTQYF
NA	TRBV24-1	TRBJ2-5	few	TGTGCCACCAGTGATCCCGGGAAACAAGAGACCCAGTACTTC	CATSDPGKQETQYF
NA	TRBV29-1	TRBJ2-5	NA	NA	CSVGGGNERYF
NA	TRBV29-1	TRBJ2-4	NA	TGCAGCGTTGGGCCAGGGGGGGAGCAGTACTTC	CSVGPGGEQYF
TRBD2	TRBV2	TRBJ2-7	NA	TGTGCCGGACTCAACACGGGGACTAGAGTCTACGAGCAGTACTTC	CAGLNTGTRVYEQYF
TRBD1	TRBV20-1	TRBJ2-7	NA	TGCAGTGCGATTGACAGGGGAACGGCCTACGAGCAGTACTTC	CSAIDRGTAYEQYF
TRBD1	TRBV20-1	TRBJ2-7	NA	TGCGGTGCACAACAGGGGTACTACGAGCAGTACTTC	CGAQQGYYEQYF
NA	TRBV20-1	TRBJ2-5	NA	TGCAGTGCGTTGGGTTATGAGACCCAGTACTTC	CSALGYETQYF
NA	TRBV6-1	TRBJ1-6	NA	TGTGCCAGCAGTCTCATTAGCAGGGTTCGATCGGTAGGATCACCCCTCCACTTT	CASSLISRVRSVGSPLHF
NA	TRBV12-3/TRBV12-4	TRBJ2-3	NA	TGTGCCAGCAGTTTAAGGCTCAGAGTGGGGGCAGATGTGCAGTATTTT	CASSLRLRVGADVQYF
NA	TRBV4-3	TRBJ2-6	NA	TGCGCCAGCAGCCAGGGGACCTCTGGGGCCAACGCCCTGACTTTC	CASSQGTSGANALTF
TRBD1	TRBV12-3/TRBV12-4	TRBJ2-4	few	TGTGCCAGCAGTTCCGGGACAGGGGCGGCCAAAAACATTCAGTACTTC	CASSSGTGAAKNIQYF
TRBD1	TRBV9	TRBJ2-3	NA	TGTGCCAGCAGCTCCGGGACAGGGGGCGTTATGCAGTATTTT	CASSSGTGGVMQYF